The present TCR beta chain was sequenced within a study of blood T cell dynamics during melanoma immunotherapy. On the study more broadly: Metastatic melanoma patients received first-line pembrolizumab or nivolumab plus ipilimumab.

Sequencing was performed with immunoSEQ multiplex PCR; in TCRdb, only in-frame clones are kept and a portion is missing. The sample contains approximately 17,000 clones, roughly 92% of which appear only once. Trimming cost V 3 bases and J 2 bases; bases outside gene matches: 15. The CDR3 extends over 20 amino acids. Germline CDR1 reads LNHDA; CDR2 reads SQIVND (reference sequence). Time point in this sample: pre-treatment baseline. Sampling occurred pretreatment (T0) and at week 3 (W3), after cycle one of checkpoint blockade. This receptor was obtained from a human donor with melanoma. This specimen consisted of blood, obtained from a patient treated with checkpoint blockade. This chain connects TRBV19 to TRBJ2-6; 8 nucleotides line up with TRBD1. The CDR3 region is CASSIISLSPRGPGANVLTF. The CDR3 DNA follows: TGTGCCAGTAGTATTATCAGCCTCTCCCCCAGGGGGCCTGGGGCCAACGTCCTGACTTTC.